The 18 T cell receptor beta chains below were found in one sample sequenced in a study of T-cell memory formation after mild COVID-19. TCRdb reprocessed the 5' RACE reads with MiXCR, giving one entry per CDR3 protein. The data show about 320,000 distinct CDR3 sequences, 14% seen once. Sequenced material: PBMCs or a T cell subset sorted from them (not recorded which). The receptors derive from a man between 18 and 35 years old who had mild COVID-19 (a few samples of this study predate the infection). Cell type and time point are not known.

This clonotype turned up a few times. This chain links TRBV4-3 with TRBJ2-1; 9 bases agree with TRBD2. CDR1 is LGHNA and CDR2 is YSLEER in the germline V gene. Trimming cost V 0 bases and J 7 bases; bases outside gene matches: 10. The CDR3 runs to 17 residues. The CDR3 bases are TGCGCCAGCAGCCAAGATCAGCTCCTAGCGGGGTTTAATGAGCAGTTCTTC. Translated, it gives CASSQDQLLAGFNEQFF.

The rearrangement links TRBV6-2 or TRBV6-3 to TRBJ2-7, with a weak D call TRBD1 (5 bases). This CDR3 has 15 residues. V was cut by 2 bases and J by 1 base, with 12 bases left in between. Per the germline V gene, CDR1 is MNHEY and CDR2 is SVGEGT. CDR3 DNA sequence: TGTGCCAGCAGTTACCTAGGGCAGGGATCCTACGAGCAGTACTTC. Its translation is CASSYLGQGSYEQYF.

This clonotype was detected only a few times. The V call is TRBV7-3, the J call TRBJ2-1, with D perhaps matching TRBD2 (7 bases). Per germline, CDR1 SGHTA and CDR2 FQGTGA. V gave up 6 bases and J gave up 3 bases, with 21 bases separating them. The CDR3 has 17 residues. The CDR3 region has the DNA TGTGCCAGCAGTTCTCGGGGTGGCGGGGGCAACTACAATGAGCAGTTCTTC. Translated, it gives CASSSRGGGGNYNEQFF.

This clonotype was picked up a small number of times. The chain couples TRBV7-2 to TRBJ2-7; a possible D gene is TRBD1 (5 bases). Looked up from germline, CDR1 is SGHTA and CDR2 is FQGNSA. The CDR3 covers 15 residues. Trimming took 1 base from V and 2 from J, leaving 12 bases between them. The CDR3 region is CASSLGGGEAYEQYF. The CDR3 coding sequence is TGTGCCAGCAGCTTAGGGGGCGGAGAAGCCTACGAGCAGTACTTC.

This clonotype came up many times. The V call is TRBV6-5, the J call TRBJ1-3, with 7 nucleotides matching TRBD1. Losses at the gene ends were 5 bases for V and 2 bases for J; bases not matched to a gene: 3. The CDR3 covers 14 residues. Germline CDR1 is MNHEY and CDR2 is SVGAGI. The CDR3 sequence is CASSRTGAGNTIYF. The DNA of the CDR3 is TGTGCCAGCAGTCGTACAGGGGCTGGAAACACCATATATTTT.

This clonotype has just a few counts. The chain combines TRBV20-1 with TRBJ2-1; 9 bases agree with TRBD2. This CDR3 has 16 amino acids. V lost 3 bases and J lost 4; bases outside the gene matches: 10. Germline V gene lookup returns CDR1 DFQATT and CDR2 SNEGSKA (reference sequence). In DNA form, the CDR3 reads TGCAGTGCTAGGGGAACCCAGCGGGGGGCTTACAATGAGCAGTTCTTC. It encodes CSARGTQRGAYNEQFF.

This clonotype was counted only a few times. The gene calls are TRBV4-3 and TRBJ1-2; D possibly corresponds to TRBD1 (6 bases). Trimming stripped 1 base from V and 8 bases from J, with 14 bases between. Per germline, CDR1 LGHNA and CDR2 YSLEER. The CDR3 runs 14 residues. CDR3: CASSQGRGAWGYTF. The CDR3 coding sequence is TGCGCCAGCAGCCAAGGCCGGGGGGCCTGGGGCTACACCTTC.

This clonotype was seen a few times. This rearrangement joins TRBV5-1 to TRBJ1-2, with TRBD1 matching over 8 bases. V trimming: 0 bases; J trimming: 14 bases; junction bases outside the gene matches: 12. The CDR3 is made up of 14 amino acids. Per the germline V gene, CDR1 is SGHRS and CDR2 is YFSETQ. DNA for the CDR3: TGCGCCAGCAGCTTGGTCGAGACAGGGGCCGTTAAAACCTTC. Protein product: CASSLVETGAVKTF. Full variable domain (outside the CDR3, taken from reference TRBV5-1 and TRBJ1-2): KAGVTQTPRYLIKTRGQQVTLSCSPISGHRSVSWYQQTPGQGLQFLFEYFSETQRNKGNFPGRFSGRQFSNSRSEMNVSTLELGDSALYLCASSLVETGAVKTFGSGTRLTVV.

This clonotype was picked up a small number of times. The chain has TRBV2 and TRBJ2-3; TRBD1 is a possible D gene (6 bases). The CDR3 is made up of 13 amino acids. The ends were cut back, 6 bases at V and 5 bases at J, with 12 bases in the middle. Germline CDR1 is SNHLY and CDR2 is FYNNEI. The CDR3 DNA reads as TGTGCCAGCAGCGTAGACAGGCTAGATACGCAGTATTTT. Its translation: CASSVDRLDTQYF.

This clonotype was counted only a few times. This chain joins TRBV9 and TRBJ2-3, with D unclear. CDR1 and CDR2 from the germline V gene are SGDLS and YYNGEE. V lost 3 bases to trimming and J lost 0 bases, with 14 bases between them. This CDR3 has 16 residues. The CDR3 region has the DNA TGTGCCAGCAGCGCCGGTTTGGACCCTAGCACAGATACGCAGTATTTT. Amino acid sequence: CASSAGLDPSTDTQYF. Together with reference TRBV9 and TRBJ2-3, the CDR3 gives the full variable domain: DSGVTQTPKHLITATGQRVTLRCSPRSGDLSVYWYQQSLDQGLQFLIQYYNGEERAKGNILERFSAQQFPDLHSELNLSSLELGDSALYFCASSAGLDPSTDTQYFGPGTRLTVL.

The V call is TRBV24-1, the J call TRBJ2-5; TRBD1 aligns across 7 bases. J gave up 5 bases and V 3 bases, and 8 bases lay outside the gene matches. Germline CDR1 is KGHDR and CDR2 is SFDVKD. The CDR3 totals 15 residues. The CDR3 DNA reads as TGTGCCACCAGTGATCCGAGGGGGCCCCAGGAGACCCAGTACTTC. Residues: CATSDPRGPQETQYF.

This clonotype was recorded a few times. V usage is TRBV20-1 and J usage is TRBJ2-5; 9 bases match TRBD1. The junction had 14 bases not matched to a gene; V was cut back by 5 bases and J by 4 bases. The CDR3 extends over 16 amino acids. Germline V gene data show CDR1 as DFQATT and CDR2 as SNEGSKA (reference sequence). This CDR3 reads CSARTGARWTRETQYF. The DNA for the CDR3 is TGCAGTGCTCGGACAGGGGCAAGGTGGACAAGAGAGACCCAGTACTTC.

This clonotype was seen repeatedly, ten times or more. The CDR3 nucleotides are TGTGCCAGCAGCTTCAGTGTCCCCTACAATGAGCAGTTCTTC. Residues: CASSFSVPYNEQFF. V gene TRBV7-2 combines with J gene TRBJ2-1; D is uncertain. This CDR3 is built from 14 residues. Between the trimmed V and J ends, which lost 3 bases and 2 bases, there was a span of 8 bases. The germline CDR1 and CDR2 sequences are SGHTA and FQGNSA.

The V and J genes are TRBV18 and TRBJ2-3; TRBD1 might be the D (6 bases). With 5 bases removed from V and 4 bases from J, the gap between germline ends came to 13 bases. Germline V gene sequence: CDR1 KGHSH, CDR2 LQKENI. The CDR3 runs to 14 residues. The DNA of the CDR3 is TGTGCCAGCTCAAACGGACAGCCGGCAGATACGCAGTATTTT. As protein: CASSNGQPADTQYF.

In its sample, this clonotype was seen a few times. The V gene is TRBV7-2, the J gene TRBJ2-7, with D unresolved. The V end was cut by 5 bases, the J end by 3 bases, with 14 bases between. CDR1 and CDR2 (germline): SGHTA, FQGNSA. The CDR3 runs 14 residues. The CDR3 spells CASSVTAMNYEQYF. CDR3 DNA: TGTGCCAGCAGCGTGACTGCCATGAACTACGAGCAGTACTTC.

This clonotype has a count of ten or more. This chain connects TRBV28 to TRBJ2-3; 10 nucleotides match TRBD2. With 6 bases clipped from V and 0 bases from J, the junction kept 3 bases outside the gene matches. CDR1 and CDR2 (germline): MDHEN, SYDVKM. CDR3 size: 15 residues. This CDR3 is CASSLAGGSTDTQYF. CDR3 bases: TGTGCCAGCAGCTTAGCGGGGGGCAGCACAGATACGCAGTATTTT.

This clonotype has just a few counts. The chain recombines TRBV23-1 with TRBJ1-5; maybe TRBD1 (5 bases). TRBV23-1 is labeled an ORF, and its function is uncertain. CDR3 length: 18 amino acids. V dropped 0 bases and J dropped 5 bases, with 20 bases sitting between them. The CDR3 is CASSQSCGIRDPHQPQHF. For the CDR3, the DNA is TGCGCCAGCAGTCAATCGTGCGGGATCCGGGACCCTCATCAGCCCCAGCATTTT.

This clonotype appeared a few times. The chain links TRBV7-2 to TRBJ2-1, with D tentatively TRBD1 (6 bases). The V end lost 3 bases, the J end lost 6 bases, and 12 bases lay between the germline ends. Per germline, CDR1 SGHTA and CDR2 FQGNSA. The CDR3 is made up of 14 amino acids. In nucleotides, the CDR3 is TGTGCCAGCAGCTTGGAACAGGGCTCCAATGAGCAGTTCTTC. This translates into CASSLEQGSNEQFF.